This T cell receptor (beta chain) was identified during a study of blood T cells in healthy people across ages (dated by TCRdb to the mid-2010s). For the study in its entirety: In model experiments, roughly one uniquely barcoded TCR beta cDNA molecule per two T cells was captured by template switching. To track age-related changes in TCR beta repertoire diversity, the study relied on deep sequencing normalized with unique cDNA molecular identifiers. Four age groups were formed from the donors: young (average around 15 years), middle-aged (approximately 39), aged (roughly 59) and long-lived (more than 75). To avoid experimental bias, donors of different ages were distributed randomly across sequencing lanes. Two additional independent replicas of 1 million unique cDNA reads from the same blood draw were analyzed for two donors (one aged 18 to 30 and one aged 80 or older). Broader findings and caveats from the paper: Since profiling was done on bulk unsorted PBMCs, naive and antigen-experienced compartments could not be conclusively compared. Donor CMV infection status was unknown, potentially confounding age-related changes in expanded clonotypes. The long-lived group showed more naive CD4+ T cells, fewer expanded clones and increased TCR diversity than the aged group, suggesting age selection. The percentage of naive T cells measured by flow cytometry correlated strongly with observed TCR beta diversity. Observed TCR beta diversity per million T cells fell roughly linearly with age, and a significant reduction was already apparent by age approximately 40. Estimates of total diversity based on one million sequenced T cells were considered lower bounds and underestimates.

Taken from the germline V gene, the CDR1 and CDR2 loops are SGHTA and FQGNSA. The CDR3 goes from the cysteine to the phenylalanine over 15 residues. Just the 45-base CDR3 DNA is kept, in frame starting at base 1. From V the trimming removes 5 bases and from J it removes 1 base, while the gene matches leave 3 bases of the junction unaccounted for. Preparation of the library involved 5' RACE. Data came from an Illumina HiSeq 2500. A second PCR of about 7 to 12 cycles was run with a J-beta primer mix and a sample-barcoded 5' primer. A template-switch 5' adaptor carrying 12 random nucleotides introduced a unique molecular identifier onto each TCR beta cDNA molecule. At least 2.5 million CDR3-containing paired-end reads were obtained from each sample. First-strand cDNA was synthesized from all RNA with the Mint cDNA synthesis kit, primed by a TRBC-specific oligonucleotide. Following uracil-DNA glycosylase treatment, a first 18-cycle PCR with universal primers M1SS and BC2_uni_R was performed on all cDNA. In the paper's pipeline: Each sample was normalized by randomly selecting 1 million high-quality reads, each carrying a distinct molecular identifier. Reads sharing molecular identifiers were discarded rather than binned into consensus sequences. MiTCR, run with a Q25 quality threshold and the strictest error-elimination algorithm, handled CDR3 identification, clonotype clustering and error correction. A nonparametric unseen species model using Euler transformation provided a lower-bound estimate of total TCR beta diversity. TCRdb reprocessed the public reads (quality trimming at Q25 with fastp, clone calling with MiXCR) and kept in-frame beta chains. CDR3 protein duplicates are merged, each entry listing the most common genes and DNA. For this entry, the V and J calls and clone size follow TCRdb and not the study's own pipeline. In all, the sample holds about 1.5 million distinct CDR3 sequences, and approximately 39% of those were seen once. Of the sample, about 3.8% falls within the top ten clones.

This clonotype was found many times. Its specific antigen is unknown. No per-base quality is available; no much larger clone lies one base away. Systemically healthy Caucasian individuals from Russia, around 38 in total and aged about 6 to 95 years, were included as donors. Ten milliliters of peripheral blood were drawn from each donor into EDTA-treated Vacutainer tubes. Ficoll-Paque density-gradient centrifugation was used to isolate PBMCs, with at least 6.5 million obtained per sample. Total RNA, at least 6 micrograms per sample, was extracted from PBMCs with Trizol reagent. The percentages of naive CD45RAhigh/CD27high T cells were determined by flow cytometry on a PBMC aliquot from every donor.

The clonotype was recovered from a woman aged 18-35 years in good health. Material: blood. The chain couples TRBV7-2 to TRBJ1-5, with 9 bases aligning to TRBD1. The CDR3 amino acid sequence is: CASSPGQGSNQPQHF. The nucleotides are TGTGCCAGCAGCCCGGGACAGGGAAGCAATCAGCCCCAGCATTTT.